The T cell receptor beta chain described here comes from a study of blood T cell repertoires in COVID-19. Study-level background: Collection of acute and convalescent COVID-19 samples took place in the United States, Italy and Spain.

Participants came from roughly 23 US areas, aged about 18 to 100 years. The assay was immunoSEQ multiplex PCR, and TCRdb's table has in-frame clones only and misses some. The repertoire holds about 160,000 clones, with roughly 84% as singletons. Between the trimmed V and J ends, which lost 1 base and 7 bases, there was a span of 11 bases. The CDR3 sequence is 13 residues long. This TCR was recovered from a man aged 55 to 69 who had recovered from COVID-19. The gene calls are TRBV12-3 or TRBV12-4 and TRBJ2-7, with D perhaps matching TRBD2 (6 bases). The sample was PBMCs or T cells enriched from blood (not recorded which). The CDR3 DNA sequence: TGTGCCAGCAGTTTAGTTTTCGGGGGAGAGCAGTACTTC. This codes for CASSLVFGGEQYF.